The clone carrying this TCR beta chain has at least ten counts. Its antigen is not identified. This entry belongs to a study of human T cells and chemical hapten exposure. Notes on the study in general: Expanded TCR counts at PT1 were positively correlated with the patch test score.

Time point defined: pre-sensitization, week 0. The treatment is: therapeutic diphenylcyclopropenone sensitization with weekly scalp DPC. Whole blood that had not been fractionated was the source of extracted total RNA. Germline V gene sequence: CDR1 MNHEY, CDR2 SVGEGT. Trimming cost V 0 bases and J 6 bases, with 9 bases left between them. There are 13 residues in the CDR3. TCRdb recomputed calls from the RACE reads with MiXCR, one row per CDR3 protein. The sample contains about 34,000 distinct CDR3 sequences, approximately 10% of which appear only once. The source is a man between 50 and 59 years old with alopecia areata. Some clones in this sample may be carry-over from other donors' samples. Sequencing was performed on whole blood, taken in connection with sensitization to the hapten diphenylcyclopropenone (DPC). The rearrangement joins TRBV6-2 or TRBV6-3 to TRBJ2-7, with D tentatively TRBD1 (6 bases). The CDR3 nucleotides read TGTGCCAGCAGTTACTCTACAGGGAGCGAGCAGTACTTC. Protein sequence: CASSYSTGSEQYF.